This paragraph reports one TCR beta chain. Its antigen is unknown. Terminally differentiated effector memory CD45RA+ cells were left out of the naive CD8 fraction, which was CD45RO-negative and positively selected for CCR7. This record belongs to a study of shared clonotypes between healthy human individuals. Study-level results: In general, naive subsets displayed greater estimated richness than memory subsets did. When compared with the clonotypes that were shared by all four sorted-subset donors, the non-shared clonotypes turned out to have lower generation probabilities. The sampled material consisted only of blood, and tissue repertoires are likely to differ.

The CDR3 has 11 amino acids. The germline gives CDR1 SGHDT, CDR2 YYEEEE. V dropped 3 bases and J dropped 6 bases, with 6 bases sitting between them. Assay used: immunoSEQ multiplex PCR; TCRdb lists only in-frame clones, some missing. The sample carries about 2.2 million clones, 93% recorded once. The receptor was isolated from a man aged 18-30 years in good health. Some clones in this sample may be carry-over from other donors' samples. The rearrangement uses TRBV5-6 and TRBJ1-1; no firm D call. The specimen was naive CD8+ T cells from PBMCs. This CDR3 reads CASSYGPEAFF. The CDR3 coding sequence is TGTGCCAGCAGCTACGGCCCTGAAGCTTTCTTT.